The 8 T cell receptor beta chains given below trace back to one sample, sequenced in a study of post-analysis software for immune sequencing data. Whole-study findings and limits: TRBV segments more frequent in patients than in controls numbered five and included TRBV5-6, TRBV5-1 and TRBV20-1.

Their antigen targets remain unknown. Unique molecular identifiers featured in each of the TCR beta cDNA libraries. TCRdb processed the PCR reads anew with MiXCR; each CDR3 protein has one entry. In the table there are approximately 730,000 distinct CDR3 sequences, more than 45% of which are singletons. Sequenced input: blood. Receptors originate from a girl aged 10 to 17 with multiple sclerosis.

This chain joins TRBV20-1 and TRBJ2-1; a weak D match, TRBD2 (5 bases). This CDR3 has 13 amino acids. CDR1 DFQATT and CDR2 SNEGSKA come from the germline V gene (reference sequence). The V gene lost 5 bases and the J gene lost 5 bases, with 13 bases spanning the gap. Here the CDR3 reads CSACPGTNNEQFF. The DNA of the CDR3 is TGCAGTGCTTGCCCGGGAACAAACAATGAGCAGTTCTTC.

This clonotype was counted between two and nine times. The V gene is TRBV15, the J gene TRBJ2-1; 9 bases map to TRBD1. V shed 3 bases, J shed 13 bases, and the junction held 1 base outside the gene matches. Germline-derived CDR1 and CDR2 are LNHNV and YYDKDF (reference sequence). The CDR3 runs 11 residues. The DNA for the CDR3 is TGTGCCACCAGCAGGGACAGGGGCCAGTTCTTC. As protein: CATSRDRGQFF.

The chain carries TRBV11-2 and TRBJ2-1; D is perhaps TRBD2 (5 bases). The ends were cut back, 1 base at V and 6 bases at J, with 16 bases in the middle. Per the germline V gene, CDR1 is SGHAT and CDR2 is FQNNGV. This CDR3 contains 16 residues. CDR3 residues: CASSLVSGTLVNEQFF. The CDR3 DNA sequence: TGTGCCAGCAGCTTAGTCAGCGGAACCCTTGTCAATGAGCAGTTCTTC.

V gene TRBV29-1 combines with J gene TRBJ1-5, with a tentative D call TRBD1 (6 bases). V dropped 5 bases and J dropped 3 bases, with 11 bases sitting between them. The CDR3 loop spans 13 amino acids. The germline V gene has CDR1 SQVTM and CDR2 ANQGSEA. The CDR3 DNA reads TGCAGCGTTCGAGTGGGGGCCAATCAGCCCCAGCATTTT. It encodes CSVRVGANQPQHF.

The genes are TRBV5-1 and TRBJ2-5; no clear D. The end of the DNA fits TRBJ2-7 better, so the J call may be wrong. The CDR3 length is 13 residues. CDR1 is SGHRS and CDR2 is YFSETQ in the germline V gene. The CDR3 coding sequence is TGCGCCAGCAGCTTGAGTCTTGGGAACGAGCAGTACTTC. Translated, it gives CASSLSLGNEQYF.

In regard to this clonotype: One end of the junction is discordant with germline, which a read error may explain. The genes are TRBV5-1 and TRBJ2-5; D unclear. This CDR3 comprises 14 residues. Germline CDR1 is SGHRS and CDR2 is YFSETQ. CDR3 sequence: CASSLVPGQETQYF. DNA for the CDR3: TGTGCCAGCAGCTTAGTCCCAGGACAAGAGACCCAGTACTTC. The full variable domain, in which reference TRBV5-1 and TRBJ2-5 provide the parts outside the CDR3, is KAGVTQTPRYLIKTRGQQVTLSCSPISGHRSVSWYQQTPGQGLQFLFEYFSETQRNKGNFPGRFSGRQFSNSRSEMNVSTLELGDSALYLCASSLVPGQETQYFGPGTRLLVL.

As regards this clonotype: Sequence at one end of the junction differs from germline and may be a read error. DNA of the CDR3: TGTGCCAGCAGTTTAGGGGGTCCTTTGGATACGCGGTATTTT. Translated, it gives CASSLGGPLDTRYF. The V and J genes are TRBV27 and TRBJ2-3; D might be TRBD1 or TRBD2, each matching 5 bases. The CDR3 runs 14 residues. Germline CDR1 is MNHEY and CDR2 is SMNVEV (reference sequence).

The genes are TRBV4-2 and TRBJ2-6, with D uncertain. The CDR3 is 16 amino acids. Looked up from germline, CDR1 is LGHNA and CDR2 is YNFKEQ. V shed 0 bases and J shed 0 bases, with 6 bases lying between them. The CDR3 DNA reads TGTGCCAGCAGCCAAGATATCCACTCTGGGGCCAACGTCCTGACTTTC. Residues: CASSQDIHSGANVLTF.